The 26 T cell receptor beta chains presented below share a single source sample, sequenced in a study of blood T cell repertoires in COVID-19 (dated by TCRdb to about 2020). The library was prepared using the immunoSEQ multiplex PCR assay. As stored in TCRdb, this immuneACCESS dataset retains in-frame rearrangements with V and J assigned. A fraction of the clones does not appear; measured against another copy, unresolved V genes explain less than half of the discrepancy, and the remainder lacks a known reason. This sample comprises more than 95,000 clones, around 81% of them detected only once. The ten most abundant clones make up around two fifths of the sample. Sequencing used peripheral blood. These receptors were collected from a man older than 75 with acute or convalescent COVID-19.

Only one count was recorded for this clone. The rearrangement joins TRBV4-3 to TRBJ1-4; D is undetermined. V dropped 3 bases and J dropped 0 bases, with 14 bases sitting between them. Germline V gene lookup returns CDR1 LGHNA and CDR2 YSLEER. The CDR3 extends over 17 amino acids. The CDR3 nucleotides are TGCGCCAGCAGCCAGGCCCCAGGTCGTCCAACTAATGAAAAACTGTTTTTT. Encoded protein: CASSQAPGRPTNEKLFF.

The chain carries TRBV5-1 and TRBJ2-1, with TRBD2 matching 11 bases. The CDR3 sequence is 24 residues long. Germline CDR1 reads SGHRS; CDR2 reads YFSETQ. V gave up 4 bases and J gave up 4 bases; unmatched junction bases: 31. CDR3 residues: CASSTPGQGIQLAGANRKYNEQFF. CDR3 bases: TGCGCCAGCAGCACGCCTGGACAGGGAATTCAACTAGCGGGAGCTAACAGAAAGTACAATGAGCAGTTCTTC.

V and J are TRBV28 and TRBJ2-5; 10 nucleotides line up with TRBD2. Germline trimming cut 8 bases from V and 5 bases from J; bases unmatched to any gene: 5. Looked up from germline, CDR1 is MDHEN and CDR2 is SYDVKM. This CDR3 comprises 13 residues. The CDR3 spells CASQDSGRETQYF. The CDR3 DNA reads TGTGCCAGCCAAGATAGCGGGAGGGAGACCCAGTACTTC.

The V and J genes are TRBV6-6 and TRBJ2-7; TRBD2 matches at 8 bases. Germline CDR1 and CDR2: MNHNY and SVGAGI (reference sequence). V trimming: 5 bases; J trimming: 2 bases; junction bases outside the gene matches: 8. This CDR3 comprises 15 residues. The CDR3 coding sequence is TGTGCCAGCAGTGAGGTGGACGGGGGGGCCTACGAGCAGTACTTC. It translates to CASSEVDGGAYEQYF.

The chain links TRBV5-5 to TRBJ2-7; 8 bases align to TRBD1. CDR3 length: 13 amino acids. V shed 3 bases, J shed 5 bases, and the junction held 4 bases outside the gene matches. Germline V gene lookup returns CDR1 SGHKS and CDR2 YYEKEE (reference sequence). Here the CDR3 reads CASSWGTGDEQYF. DNA for the CDR3: TGTGCCAGCAGCTGGGGGACAGGCGACGAGCAGTACTTC.

The V call is TRBV15, the J call TRBJ2-2, with TRBD1 as a possible D gene (6 bases). Germline lookup yields CDR1 LNHNV and CDR2 YYDKDF (reference sequence). The CDR3 extends over 16 amino acids. V dropped 0 bases and J dropped 4 bases, with 12 bases sitting between them. The CDR3 sequence: CATSREYNRATGELFF. CDR3 bases: TGTGCCACCAGCAGAGAATATAACAGGGCCACCGGGGAGCTGTTTTTT.

The sample holds one count of this clone. The chain carries TRBV7-6 and TRBJ2-2; no clear D. The CDR3 runs 12 residues. Germline CDR1 and CDR2: SGHVS and FNYEAQ. V lost 4 bases to trimming and J lost 4 bases, with 4 bases between them. CDR3 DNA: TGTGCCAGCAGCTCCCTCACCGGGGAGCTGTTTTTT. Residues: CASSSLTGELFF.

V and J are TRBV28 and TRBJ1-4; TRBD1 agrees at 7 bases. In germline, CDR1 is MDHEN, CDR2 SYDVKM. The V segment lost 2 bases and the J segment 4 bases; nucleotides outside the gene matches: 4. The CDR3 consists of 15 residues. CDR3 in amino acids: CASSLVGQFNEKLFF. The CDR3 DNA reads as TGTGCCAGCAGTTTAGTGGGACAGTTTAATGAAAAACTGTTTTTT.

The rearrangement uses TRBV6-1 and TRBJ1-5; tentatively, D is TRBD1 (5 bases). Germline-derived CDR1 and CDR2 are MNHNS and SASEGT. The CDR3 sequence is 15 residues long. Trimming cost V 1 base and J 9 bases, with 16 bases left between them. The CDR3 coding sequence is TGTGCCAGCAGTGAAGGGTCGGGGGTCCGTGGGCCCCAGCATTTT. Protein sequence: CASSEGSGVRGPQHF.

The chain joins TRBV25-1 to TRBJ1-4, with 9 bases aligning to TRBD1. The trim removed 6 bases at V and 5 bases at J, leaving 7 bases unmatched. The CDR3 consists of 15 residues. The germline V gene has CDR1 MGHDK and CDR2 SYGVNS. CDR3 nucleotides: TGTGCCAGCAGACCCACCGGGACAGGGAATGAAAAACTGTTTTTT. It specifies CASRPTGTGNEKLFF.

This chain connects TRBV29-1 to TRBJ2-5; 9 positions agree with TRBD1. J gave up 5 bases and V 7 bases, and 5 bases lay outside the gene matches. Germline CDR1 reads SQVTM; CDR2 reads ANQGSEA. The CDR3 has 12 residues. The CDR3 region has the DNA TGCAGCGGTACACAGGGGGCTGAGACCCAGTACTTC. As protein: CSGTQGAETQYF.

The chain carries TRBV5-1 and TRBJ2-7, with 7 bases matching TRBD1. V was pared by 0 bases and J by 6 bases, with 12 bases of the junction left unmatched. The CDR3 contains 16 residues. CDR1 and CDR2 (germline): SGHRS, YFSETQ. Written as DNA, the CDR3 is TGCGCCAGCAGCTTGGATGGGGCCTTACAGGGGTCCGAGCAGTACTTC. Translating gives CASSLDGALQGSEQYF.

V is TRBV28 and J is TRBJ1-5, with no clear D. Trimming shortened V by 3 bases and J by 0 bases, and 9 bases separated the two germline ends. The CDR3 runs to 15 residues. From germline, CDR1 is MDHEN and CDR2 SYDVKM. The CDR3 bases are TGTGCCAGCAGTTTCCCACAGTATAGCAATCAGCCCCAGCATTTT. Protein: CASSFPQYSNQPQHF.

The V call is TRBV3-1 (or the pseudogene TRBV3-2), the J call TRBJ2-5; a weak D match, TRBD2 (5 bases). Trimming left V 2 bases short and J 5 bases short, with 12 bases between. The CDR3 length is 14 residues. Germline assignment: CDR1 LGHDT and CDR2 YNNKEL (reference sequence). The CDR3 region has the DNA TGTGCCAGCAGCCAATGGTCCAGAGGGGAGACCCAGTACTTC. It codes for CASSQWSRGETQYF.

The rearrangement joins TRBV19 to TRBJ1-1; tentative D call: TRBD1 (5 bases). V lost 9 bases and J 5 bases, leaving 13 bases between the germline ends. Germline V gene lookup returns CDR1 LNHDA and CDR2 SQIVND (reference sequence). This CDR3 is built from 12 residues. The CDR3 region is CASRDRGTEAFF. The CDR3 region has the DNA TGTGCCAGCCGGGACCGGGGGACTGAAGCTTTCTTT.

V and J are TRBV6-5 and TRBJ1-1; 8 bases align to TRBD1. Germline CDR1 MNHEY, CDR2 SVGAGI. The V and J ends lost 4 bases and 10 bases, in that order; junction bases with no gene match: 11. This CDR3 region has 14 residues. DNA of the CDR3: TGTGCCAGCAGTTTATCCCCGACAGGGGTGAGAGCTTTCTTT. It is translated as CASSLSPTGVRAFF.

This clone was observed a few times. This chain links TRBV30 with TRBJ1-5; 7 bases agree with TRBD1. The CDR3 consists of 14 residues. J gave up 6 bases and V 0 bases, and 5 bases lay outside the gene matches. The germline V gene encodes CDR1 GTSNPN and CDR2 SVGIG (reference sequence). The CDR3 coding sequence is TGTGCCTGGAGTGTAACGGCAGGGGGTCAGCCCCAGCATTTT. Translation: CAWSVTAGGQPQHF.

This chain connects TRBV21-1 to TRBJ2-7; TRBD1 is taken as the D call from the table, unchecked against the DNA. TRBV21-1 is designated a pseudogene. The CDR3 runs to 17 residues. The CDR3 sequence is CASSKPGQGRGSYEQYF. The DNA for the CDR3 is TGTGCCAGCAGCAAGCCGGGACAGGGGAGAGGGTCCTACGAGCAGTACTTC.

This chain connects TRBV5-6 to TRBJ2-1, with a possible D match to TRBD1 (8 bases). Germline-derived CDR1 and CDR2 are SGHDT and YYEEEE. The germline V and J ends were trimmed by 4 bases and 8 bases, with 16 bases remaining between them. The CDR3 is 14 amino acids. The CDR3 DNA sequence: TGTGCCAGCAGCGGCAAAACAGGGGGGGATGAGCAGTTCTTC. It is translated as CASSGKTGGDEQFF.

This clone showed up just once. V is TRBV7-2 and J is TRBJ2-2, with D maybe TRBD2 (6 bases). Per germline, CDR1 SGHTA and CDR2 FQGNSA. V lost 3 bases, J lost 0 bases, and 11 bases lay in between. The CDR3 covers 16 residues. The CDR3 DNA is TGTGCCAGCAGCTTTCGAAGACTAGCGAACACCGGGGAGCTGTTTTTT. It is translated as CASSFRRLANTGELFF.

The chain recombines TRBV14 with TRBJ1-1; weak D call: TRBD1 (6 bases). Germline-derived CDR1 and CDR2 are SGHDN and FVKESK. The length of the CDR3 is 13 residues. The V gene lost 4 bases and the J gene lost 3 bases, with 9 bases spanning the gap. CDR3: CASSRGLYTEAFF. Here the CDR3 DNA reads TGTGCCAGCAGCCGGGGGCTGTACACTGAAGCTTTCTTT.

This clone occurred many times. The CDR3 region is CASSYRGSTNEKLFF. CDR3 bases: TGTGCCAGCAGTTACAGGGGTTCGACTAATGAAAAACTGTTTTTT. V gene TRBV2 combines with J gene TRBJ1-4, with 7 bases identical to TRBD1. The CDR3 is made up of 15 amino acids. In germline, CDR1 is SNHLY, CDR2 FYNNEI. V was pared by 5 bases and J by 2 bases, with 5 bases of the junction left unmatched.

The rearrangement joins TRBV7-6 to TRBJ2-2, with 7 nucleotides matching TRBD2. V was pared by 5 bases and J by 6 bases, with 18 bases of the junction left unmatched. Germline V gene data show CDR1 as SGHVS and CDR2 as FNYEAQ. This CDR3 comprises 18 residues. For the CDR3, the DNA is TGTGCCAGCAGCCGGAGGATTGCCCTAGCGGAAAGACCCGGGGAGCTGTTTTTT. This encodes CASSRRIALAERPGELFF.

V is TRBV18 and J is TRBJ1-2, with D possibly TRBD1 on 5 matching bases. The CDR3 totals 15 residues. Germline CDR1 is KGHSH and CDR2 is LQKENI. V was pared by 3 bases and J by 3 bases, with 14 bases between. DNA of the CDR3: TGTGCCAGCTCACCGCTTAGGGGCACGGACTATGGCTACACCTTC. Residues: CASSPLRGTDYGYTF.

The rearrangement joins TRBV19 to TRBJ1-4; TRBD1 matches 9 bases. V trimming: 11 bases; J trimming: 0 bases; junction bases outside the gene matches: 10. Looked up from germline, CDR1 is LNHDA and CDR2 is SQIVND (reference sequence). The CDR3 sequence is 16 residues long. The CDR3 sequence: CASRQGDRATNEKLFF. The CDR3 DNA sequence: TGTGCCTCCCGACAGGGGGACAGGGCAACTAATGAAAAACTGTTTTTT.

The chain joins TRBV5-4 to TRBJ2-1; D is unresolved. Germline CDR1 reads SGHNT; CDR2 reads YYREEE (reference sequence). CDR3 length: 15 residues. V gave up 4 bases and J gave up 0 bases, with 11 bases separating them. The chain's CDR3 is CASSPPRSSYNEQFF. CDR3 sequence (DNA): TGTGCCAGCAGCCCGCCCAGAAGCTCCTACAATGAGCAGTTCTTC. The full variable domain, completed using reference TRBV5-4 and TRBJ2-1, is ETGVTQSPTHLIKTRGQQVTLRCSSQSGHNTVSWYQQALGQGPQFIFQYYREEENGRGNFPPRFSGLQFPNYSSELNVNALELDDSALYLCASSPPRSSYNEQFFGPGTRLTVL.